This T cell receptor beta chain was observed in a study of blood T cell repertoires in COVID-19. The overall study: Some COVID-19 samples were acute and others convalescent; all came from the United States, Italy and Spain. PBMCs, B-cell-depleted T cells, or T cells were the source of the cDNA or gDNA that made up the material.

The authors' processing: Estimated nucleated cell counts came from reference gene primer amplification. Some clones are missing from TCRdb's copy, which holds only in-frame ones; the method was immunoSEQ multiplex PCR. D and trimming were read from the DNA, whereas the V and J calls and clone size are those reported in that table. This sample yields 13,000 or so clones, of which around 80% are seen a single time; approximately 34% belongs to the top ten. Deletions cut 4 bases from V and 9 bases from J, with 12 bases between. Germline V CDR1 and CDR2: MDHEN, SYDVKM. The CDR3 is 13 amino acids. The specimen sequenced was peripheral blood. The source of this sequence is a human donor in a cohort sampled during active COVID-19. This chain links TRBV28 with TRBJ1-4; D is unresolved. This chain's CDR3 is CASSWTGEQKLFF. CDR3 in DNA: TGTGCCAGCAGTTGGACCGGGGAGCAAAAACTGTTTTTT.